Listed here is a single T cell receptor (beta chain). Germline assignment: CDR1 SGHTA and CDR2 FQGNSA. Trimming took off 7 bases at V and 2 bases at J, with 19 bases between the two ends. The CDR3 loop spans 16 amino acids. The data originate from a study of identical twins. TCRdb fed the 5' RACE reads into MiXCR, producing one record per CDR3 protein. The sample contains approximately 1.8 million distinct CDR3 sequences, around 29% of which appear only once. This clonotype was sampled from a newborn girl in good health. The gene calls are TRBV7-2 and TRBJ2-3; TRBD2 might be the D (6 bases). The sample was cord blood. The CDR3 bases are TGTGCCAGCAACACCGGGGCGGGGAGCCTCACAGATACGCAGTATTTT. Encoded protein: CASNTGAGSLTDTQYF.